Listed below are T cell receptor beta chains from one sample, sequenced in a study of cytomegalovirus exposure and HLA in healthy donors. The protocol was immunoSEQ multiplex PCR, while the TCRdb copy is restricted to in-frame clones and leaves out a portion. In the table there are some 240,000 clones, around 80% of which are singletons. The sequenced sample was PBMCs. These TCRs come from a male donor in good health and CMV-seronegative. Each CDR3 is given with its conserved first and last residue. The D gene is left open where the match is weak. Only some rows state a clone size, as once, few, many or a class for expanded clones.

clone_size	v_call	j_call	d_call	cdr3_aa	cdr3_nt
NA	TRBV11-3	TRBJ1-1	NA	CASSPGHTGEAFF	TGTGCCAGCAGCCCAGGACACACTGGGGAAGCTTTCTTT
NA	TRBV29-1	TRBJ2-7	TRBD1	CSPPGTGTIGEQYF	TGCAGCCCCCCTGGGACAGGGACAATTGGCGAGCAGTACTTC
NA	TRBV7-3	TRBJ2-1	TRBD1	CASSSSGTAGWRSNEQFF	TGTGCCAGCAGCTCCTCCGGGACAGCCGGGTGGAGGAGCAATGAGCAGTTCTTC
NA	TRBV4-1	TRBJ2-7	TRBD1	CASSQGQGAGEQYF	TGCGCCAGCAGCCAAGGACAGGGGGCTGGCGAGCAGTACTTC
NA	TRBV5-1	TRBJ2-7	NA	CASSLVPSGRSYEQYF	TGCGCCAGCAGCTTGGTGCCGTCAGGTCGCTCCTACGAGCAGTACTTC
NA	TRBV5-4	TRBJ2-2	NA	CASSLSAGSYTGELFF	TGTGCCAGCAGCTTATCGGCGGGGTCGTACACCGGGGAGCTGTTTTTT
NA	TRBV30	TRBJ2-7	TRBD2	CAWRGLGSRYEQYF	TGTGCCTGGAGAGGACTAGGATCCCGCTACGAGCAGTACTTC
NA	TRBV18	TRBJ1-5	NA	CASSLAPRGIKSEPQHF	TGTGCCAGCTCACTTGCGCCGCGGGGAATCAAAAGTGAGCCCCAGCATTTT
NA	TRBV7-6	TRBJ1-1	TRBD1	CASSSGTENTEAFF	TGTGCCAGCAGCTCAGGGACAGAGAACACTGAAGCTTTCTTT
NA	TRBV5-4	TRBJ2-1	NA	CASSFSASDNEQFF	TGTGCCAGCAGCTTTAGCGCTAGCGACAATGAGCAGTTCTTC
NA	TRBV4-1	TRBJ2-1	NA	CASSQGKDYPSGDEQFF	TGCGCCAGCAGCCAGGGCAAGGACTATCCCTCGGGGGATGAGCAGTTCTTC
NA	TRBV7-9	TRBJ1-1	TRBD1	CASSPPGQAEAFF	TGTGCCAGCAGCCCCCCCGGACAGGCCGAAGCTTTCTTT
NA	TRBV2	TRBJ2-7	TRBD2	CASSEVETSGLSYEQYF	TGTGCCAGCAGTGAAGTGGAGACTAGCGGACTCTCCTACGAGCAGTACTTC
NA	TRBV4-2	TRBJ2-2	TRBD2	CASSQGSGRVSGELFF	TGTGCCAGCAGCCAAGGTAGCGGGAGAGTTAGCGGGGAGCTGTTTTTT
NA	TRBV6-1	TRBJ2-3	TRBD2	CASSEGGTSTQYF	TGTGCCAGCAGTGAAGGAGGGACTAGTACGCAGTATTTT
NA	TRBV21-1	TRBJ2-7	NA	CATGTGIYEQYF	TGTGCCACCGGGACAGGCATATACGAGCAGTACTTC
NA	TRBV30	TRBJ1-1	NA	CAWRRDWNTEAFF	TGTGCCTGGAGGAGGGACTGGAACACTGAAGCTTTCTTT
once	TRBV19	TRBJ2-1	NA	CASSIARGGNEQFF	TGTGCCAGTAGTATAGCCAGGGGAGGGAATGAGCAGTTCTTC
NA	TRBV23-1	TRBJ2-7	NA	CASSQGSVRENLEQYF	TGCGCCAGCAGTCAAGGGAGTGTCCGCGAAAACCTCGAGCAGTACTTC
NA	TRBV7-8	TRBJ1-1	NA	CASSLGRGDTEAFF	TGTGCCAGCAGCTTAGGGCGCGGGGACACTGAAGCTTTCTTT
few	TRBV13	TRBJ1-4	NA	CASSLVREKLFF	TGTGCCAGCAGCTTAGTTCGGGAAAAACTGTTTTTT